A single sample gave rise to the 21 T cell receptor beta chains below, sequenced in a study of blood T cell repertoires in COVID-19. Clones were read by immunoSEQ multiplex PCR, and TCRdb kept only the in-frame ones, dropping some. The table shows 300,000 to 450,000 clones, with less than 85% occurring only once. The material sequenced was peripheral blood. The origin of the receptors is a woman aged 18-30 years with acute or convalescent COVID-19.

V gene TRBV7-9 combines with J gene TRBJ1-1; possible D gene TRBD1, 6 bases. V was trimmed by 5 bases and J by 1 base, leaving 11 bases between them. The CDR3 has 14 residues. Per germline, CDR1 SEHNR and CDR2 FQNEAQ (reference sequence). The CDR3 DNA reads as TGTGCCAGCAGCACAGACAGGCCGAACACTGAAGCTTTCTTT. This encodes CASSTDRPNTEAFF.

This clone showed up just a few times. The rearrangement joins TRBV6-1 to TRBJ1-3; possible D gene TRBD1, 5 bases. Trimming removed 3 bases from V and 4 bases from J, with 19 bases in between. CDR1 is MNHNS and CDR2 is SASEGT in the germline V gene. This CDR3 contains 17 residues. The CDR3 DNA is TGTGCCAGCAGTGAGCCGCCCGGAGGGGCGTCAGGAAACACCATATATTTT. The encoded protein is CASSEPPGGASGNTIYF.

The chain carries TRBV19 and TRBJ2-3; the D gene is possibly TRBD1 (6 bases). CDR3 length: 18 amino acids. V dropped 0 bases and J dropped 3 bases, with 19 bases sitting between them. Looked up from germline, CDR1 is LNHDA and CDR2 is SQIVND (reference sequence). The CDR3 region is CASSIEFRGTRITDTQYF. The CDR3 DNA reads as TGTGCCAGTAGTATAGAATTTAGGGGGACAAGGATTACAGATACGCAGTATTTT.

This clone was seen once. This chain connects TRBV21-1 to TRBJ2-1; the DNA was not used to check the table's D call, TRBD2. TRBV21-1 is tagged as a pseudogene. This CDR3 has 15 residues. CDR3 DNA: TGTGCCAGCAGCAAAGCTTCGGGGGGCCTTGGAGAGCAGTTCTTC. Its translation is CASSKASGGLGEQFF.

In this sample, this clone turned up a few times. J is TRBJ1-2 and V is TRBV7-2, with D unclear. The CDR3 is made up of 13 amino acids. Germline V CDR1 and CDR2: SGHTA, FQGNSA. The V gene lost 4 bases and the J gene lost 8 bases, with 14 bases spanning the gap. The CDR3 region is CASSSIRPRGYTF. The CDR3 DNA reads as TGTGCCAGCAGCTCCATACGACCGAGGGGCTACACCTTC.

This clone has a handful of counts. The chain has TRBV5-6 and TRBJ2-1, with 10 nucleotides matching TRBD2. CDR1 is SGHDT, CDR2 YYEEEE, per germline. CDR3 length: 15 amino acids. Losses at the gene ends were 0 bases for V and 4 bases for J; bases not matched to a gene: 1. The CDR3 nucleotides are TGTGCCAGCAGCTTGGGGACTAGCGGTTACAATGAGCAGTTCTTC. As protein: CASSLGTSGYNEQFF.

The chain recombines TRBV28 with TRBJ1-1; D gene unclear. With 10 bases removed from V and 0 bases from J, the gap between germline ends came to 21 bases. The CDR3 totals 16 residues. The germline V gene has CDR1 MDHEN and CDR2 SYDVKM. The DNA of the CDR3 is TGTGCCACCCCAGGAACCCCGGGAACAATGAACACTGAAGCTTTCTTT. Its translation is CATPGTPGTMNTEAFF.

The V and J genes are TRBV12-5 and TRBJ2-2; no clear D. V gave up 5 bases and J gave up 7 bases, with 8 bases separating them. Germline-derived CDR1 and CDR2 are LGHNT and FRNRAP. The CDR3 consists of 12 residues. DNA of the CDR3: TGTGCTAGTGGTACACTAAGCGGGGAGCTGTTTTTT. It encodes CASGTLSGELFF.

This chain connects TRBV7-8 to TRBJ2-7; D gene uncertain. V lost 2 bases to trimming and J lost 6 bases, with 8 bases between them. Germline loops: CDR1 SGHVS, CDR2 FQNEAQ. The CDR3 covers 12 residues. For the CDR3, the DNA is TGTGCCAGCAGCTTACAATCCGGCGAGCAGTACTTC. Its translation: CASSLQSGEQYF.

The CDR3 sequence is CASSPDRGREQYF. In DNA, the CDR3 is TGTGCCAGCTCACCGGACCGGGGGAGGGAGCAGTACTTC. The J gene is TRBJ2-7, the V gene TRBV18; TRBD2 is a possible D gene (6 bases). CDR1 is KGHSH, CDR2 LQKENI, per germline. The CDR3 sequence is 13 residues long. The ends were cut back, 3 bases at V and 7 bases at J, with 13 bases in the middle.

The chain carries TRBV5-1 and TRBJ2-2; a weak D match, TRBD2 (5 bases). Between the trimmed V and J ends, which lost 0 bases and 5 bases, there was a span of 14 bases. The germline CDR1 and CDR2 sequences are SGHRS and YFSETQ. This CDR3 contains 16 residues. As DNA, the CDR3 is TGCGCCAGCAGCTTGGTTGAGGGCCTGGGGACCGGGGAGCTGTTTTTT. Its translation: CASSLVEGLGTGELFF. The variable domain in full, with the rest retrieved from reference TRBV5-1 and TRBJ2-2, is KAGVTQTPRYLIKTRGQQVTLSCSPISGHRSVSWYQQTPGQGLQFLFEYFSETQRNKGNFPGRFSGRQFSNSRSEMNVSTLELGDSALYLCASSLVEGLGTGELFFGEGSRLTVL.

This clone has only one observation. The chain employs TRBV19 and TRBJ2-7; 7 positions agree with TRBD2. Germline V gene sequence: CDR1 LNHDA, CDR2 SQIVND (reference sequence). With V trimmed by 5 bases and J by 2 bases, 9 bases remained unmatched. CDR3 length: 15 amino acids. The CDR3 spells CASSYQSGGAYEQYF. CDR3 sequence (DNA): TGTGCCAGTAGTTATCAGAGTGGGGGGGCCTACGAGCAGTACTTC.

The V and J genes are TRBV28 and TRBJ2-2, with 8 bases identical to TRBD1. V gave up 7 bases and J gave up 4 bases; unmatched junction bases: 11. Germline CDR1 reads MDHEN; CDR2 reads SYDVKM. There are 16 residues in the CDR3. The CDR3 region has the DNA TGTGCCAGCACCACCCGGACAGGGCGATTCACCGGGGAGCTGTTTTTT. Translated: CASTTRTGRFTGELFF.

The table lists this clone with a few counts. This rearrangement joins TRBV19 to TRBJ1-5; TRBD1 matches 8 bases. Looked up from germline, CDR1 is LNHDA and CDR2 is SQIVND (reference sequence). The V gene end was trimmed by 10 bases and the J gene end by 1 base; junction bases not matched to a gene: 9. The CDR3 spans 15 residues. The chain's CDR3 is CATAFQGASNQPQHF. The CDR3 nucleotides read TGTGCCACCGCATTCCAGGGGGCGAGCAATCAGCCCCAGCATTTT.

The chain recombines TRBV9 with TRBJ2-3; D uncertain. Germline lookup yields CDR1 SGDLS and CDR2 YYNGEE. This CDR3 has 12 residues. Between the trimmed V and J ends, which lost 4 bases and 2 bases, there was a span of 5 bases. The CDR3 DNA reads TGTGCCAGCAGCTCCTTCACAGATACGCAGTATTTT. Translating it yields CASSSFTDTQYF.

V and J are TRBV2 and TRBJ1-2, with a weak D call TRBD1 (6 bases). Trimming left V 5 bases short and J 0 bases short, with 13 bases between. The CDR3 runs 15 residues. Germline loops: CDR1 SNHLY, CDR2 FYNNEI. The DNA of the CDR3 is TGTGCCAGCAGTACGTCAGGGGAAGCTAACTATGGCTACACCTTC. Residues: CASSTSGEANYGYTF. Full variable domain (outside the CDR3, taken from reference TRBV2 and TRBJ1-2): EPEVTQTPSHQVTQMGQEVILRCVPISNHLYFYWYRQILGQKVEFLVSFYNNEISEKSEIFDDQFSVERPDGSNFTLKIRSTKLEDSAMYFCASSTSGEANYGYTFGSGTRLTVV.

The rearrangement links TRBV11-2 to TRBJ1-1, with D perhaps matching TRBD1 (5 bases). Germline V lookup: CDR1 SGHAT, CDR2 FQNNGV. The CDR3 consists of 16 residues. V was shortened by 5 bases and J by 2 bases, with 18 bases between the two germline ends. CDR3 loop: CASSPGLHLLNTEAFF. DNA for the CDR3: TGTGCCAGCAGCCCGGGACTACACTTACTTAACACTGAAGCTTTCTTT.

This chain links TRBV6-4 with TRBJ1-1; 8 bases match TRBD1. J gave up 5 bases and V 6 bases, and 5 bases lay outside the gene matches. The V gene's germline CDR1 is MRHNA and CDR2 SNTAGT. CDR3 length equals 13 residues. The CDR3: CASSLQGGTEAFF. The CDR3 region has the DNA TGTGCCAGCAGCCTACAGGGGGGGACTGAAGCTTTCTTT.

DNA of the CDR3: TGTGCCAGCCACCCCGGCAGGGGCAACACCGGGGAGCTGTTTTTT. Encoded protein: CASHPGRGNTGELFF. This chain connects TRBV6-5 to TRBJ2-2; weak D call: TRBD1 (6 bases). This CDR3 has 15 amino acids. Per the germline V gene, CDR1 is MNHEY and CDR2 is SVGAGI. Trimming stripped 8 bases from V and 2 bases from J, with 15 bases between.

The genes are TRBV13 and TRBJ1-3, with TRBD1 matching over 7 bases. V gave up 4 bases and J gave up 0 bases; unmatched junction bases: 6. The CDR3 spans 16 residues. Per germline, CDR1 PRHDT and CDR2 FYEKMQ (reference sequence). CDR3 sequence: CASSWDRLISGNTIYF. The CDR3, as DNA: TGTGCCAGCAGCTGGGACAGATTAATCTCTGGAAACACCATATATTTT. The full variable domain, with the rest looked up from reference TRBV13 and TRBJ1-3, is AAGVIQSPRHLIKEKRETATLKCYPIPRHDTVYWYQQGPGQDPQFLISFYEKMQSDKGSIPDRFSAQQFSDYHSELNMSSLELGDSALYFCASSWDRLISGNTIYFGEGSWLTVV.

The V and J genes are TRBV12-3 or TRBV12-4 and TRBJ1-2; the D gene is possibly TRBD1 (5 bases). The CDR3 contains 13 residues. Trimming stripped 2 bases from V and 2 bases from J, with 6 bases between. The chain's CDR3 is CASSLRGNYGYTF. The CDR3 bases are TGTGCCAGCAGTTTACGGGGGAACTATGGCTACACCTTC.